This is a list of T cell receptor beta chains from one sample in a study of OX40 agonist ivuxolimab in advanced cancers. Produced via immunoSEQ multiplex PCR; TCRdb's table is partial and in-frame only. The repertoire includes more than 85,000 clones, around nine tenths of them detected once, and 0.4% to 0.65% sits in the top ten. The sample consisted of CD4+ or CD8+ T cells sorted from blood, taken in a trial of the OX40 agonist ivuxolimab. These receptors originate from an adult with an advanced solid tumor such as melanoma, head and neck, liver or kidney cancer. Both conserved end residues are part of each CDR3. A D gene is named only where the DNA matches it firmly. Clone size appears in some rows only: once, few, many, or a class for an expanded clone.

j_call: TRBJ2-3; v_call: TRBV7-2; clone_size: .; d_call: .; cdr3_length: 13; cdr3_aa: CASSTTSTDTQYF; cdr3_nt: TGTGCCAGCAGCACGACTAGCACAGATACGCAGTATTTT
j_call: TRBJ2-2; v_call: TRBV29-1; clone_size: medium-sized; d_call: .; cdr3_length: 14; cdr3_aa: CSVDLSGATGELFF; cdr3_nt: TGCAGCGTTGATCTCTCAGGGGCGACCGGGGAGCTGTTTTTT
j_call: TRBJ1-1; v_call: TRBV6-1; clone_size: .; d_call: .; cdr3_length: 11; cdr3_aa: CASMVNTEAFF; cdr3_nt: TGTGCCAGCATGGTAAACACTGAAGCTTTCTTT
j_call: TRBJ1-2; v_call: TRBV6-1; clone_size: .; d_call: .; cdr3_length: 13; cdr3_aa: CASRGLEFYGYTF; cdr3_nt: TGTGCCAGCAGAGGCCTGGAATTCTATGGCTACACCTTC
j_call: TRBJ2-1; v_call: TRBV10-1; clone_size: .; d_call: TRBD1; cdr3_length: 13; cdr3_aa: CASSEGTGAEQFF; cdr3_nt: TGCGCCAGCAGTGAGGGGACAGGAGCTGAGCAGTTCTTC
j_call: TRBJ1-1; v_call: TRBV9; clone_size: .; d_call: .; cdr3_length: 13; cdr3_aa: CASSVEPGDQAFF; cdr3_nt: TGTGCCAGCAGCGTAGAGCCGGGGGACCAAGCTTTCTTT
j_call: TRBJ1-4; v_call: TRBV9; clone_size: .; d_call: .; cdr3_length: 15; cdr3_aa: CASSVGLSGNEKLFF; cdr3_nt: TGTGCCAGCAGCGTAGGGTTATCGGGTAATGAAAAACTGTTTTTT
j_call: TRBJ1-1; v_call: TRBV11-2; clone_size: .; d_call: .; cdr3_length: 14; cdr3_aa: CASSLVLVRTEAFF; cdr3_nt: TGTGCCAGCAGCTTAGTTCTGGTTCGGACTGAAGCTTTCTTT
j_call: TRBJ1-3; v_call: TRBV5-8; clone_size: .; d_call: .; cdr3_length: 17; cdr3_aa: CATPSTGLLVSGNTIYF; cdr3_nt: TGTGCCACCCCCAGTACAGGGCTATTAGTTTCTGGAAACACCATATATTTT
j_call: TRBJ2-2; v_call: TRBV6-5; clone_size: .; d_call: .; cdr3_length: 13; cdr3_aa: CASSYQRTGELFF; cdr3_nt: TGTGCCAGCAGTTACCAGAGGACCGGGGAGCTGTTTTTT
j_call: TRBJ1-3; v_call: TRBV4-1; clone_size: .; d_call: .; cdr3_length: 15; cdr3_aa: CASSQPREAGNTIYF; cdr3_nt: TGCGCCAGCAGCCAACCGCGAGAAGCCGGAAACACCATATATTTT
j_call: TRBJ1-3; v_call: TRBV7-2; clone_size: .; d_call: .; cdr3_length: 14; cdr3_aa: CASSPAQGGNTIYF; cdr3_nt: TGTGCCAGCAGCCCGGCCCAGGGAGGAAACACCATATATTTT
j_call: TRBJ1-1; v_call: TRBV6-6; clone_size: .; d_call: .; cdr3_length: 13; cdr3_aa: CASSQGPNTEAFF; cdr3_nt: TGTGCCAGCAGTCAGGGCCCAAACACTGAAGCTTTCTTT
j_call: TRBJ2-7; v_call: TRBV15; clone_size: .; d_call: TRBD1; cdr3_length: 15; cdr3_aa: CATSRDRTGSYEQYF; cdr3_nt: TGTGCCACCAGCAGAGATAGGACAGGGTCCTACGAGCAGTACTTC
j_call: TRBJ1-1; v_call: TRBV5-1; clone_size: .; d_call: TRBD1; cdr3_length: 13; cdr3_aa: CASSSQGGTEAFF; cdr3_nt: TGCGCCAGCAGCTCCCAGGGGGGCACTGAAGCTTTCTTT
j_call: TRBJ2-7; v_call: TRBV7-9; clone_size: .; d_call: .; cdr3_length: 14; cdr3_aa: CASSLGSPQGLPYF; cdr3_nt: TGTGCCAGCAGCTTAGGGTCCCCACAGGGCCTGCCGTACTTC